A single sample gave rise to the 6 T cell receptor beta chains below, sequenced in a study of cytomegalovirus exposure and HLA in healthy donors. Produced via immunoSEQ multiplex PCR; TCRdb's table is partial and in-frame only. The sample includes some 330,000 clones, 86% of them seen just once. Input material: PBMCs. These receptors were taken from a woman aged 18-35 years in good health and CMV-seronegative.

This clone was observed once. The J gene is TRBJ1-1, the V gene TRBV29-1, with 8 bases that match TRBD1. V gave up 4 bases and J gave up 1 base; unmatched junction bases: 2. CDR1 and CDR2 (germline): SQVTM, ANQGSEA. This CDR3 has 13 amino acids. CDR3 in amino acids: CSVVGTGNTEAFF. CDR3 coding DNA: TGCAGCGTTGTCGGGACAGGGAACACTGAAGCTTTCTTT.

The genes are TRBV19 and TRBJ1-4; 7 positions agree with TRBD1. Germline V gene data show CDR1 as LNHDA and CDR2 as SQIVND (reference sequence). The CDR3 covers 16 residues. Germline trimming cut 9 bases from V and 3 bases from J; bases unmatched to any gene: 13. The CDR3 loop is CASGTDRALANEKLFF. The CDR3 DNA reads as TGTGCCAGCGGAACAGACAGGGCTTTGGCTAATGAAAAACTGTTTTTT.

V usage is TRBV18 and J usage is TRBJ2-3; 9 positions match TRBD1. Germline values: CDR1 KGHSH, CDR2 LQKENI. The CDR3 sequence is 16 residues long. V dropped 6 bases and J dropped 1; count of bases not matched to a gene: 8. CDR3 sequence reads: CASSHSRTGGTDTQYF. CDR3 sequence (DNA): TGTGCCAGCTCTCATTCCCGGACAGGGGGCACAGATACGCAGTATTTT.

The chain combines TRBV4-3 with TRBJ2-7, with D possibly being TRBD1 (5 bases). This CDR3 contains 14 residues. The V gene lost 0 bases and the J gene lost 5 bases, with 11 bases spanning the gap. Germline V gene data show CDR1 as LGHNA and CDR2 as YSLEER. The CDR3 region is CASSQDQGRNEQYF. Here the CDR3 DNA reads TGCGCCAGCAGCCAAGATCAGGGCAGGAACGAGCAGTACTTC.

V is TRBV7-9 and J is TRBJ1-3; weak D call: TRBD1 (6 bases). There are 14 residues in the CDR3. The V and J ends lost 6 bases and 0 bases respectively, with 9 bases between them. Germline assignment: CDR1 SEHNR and CDR2 FQNEAQ (reference sequence). In DNA form, the CDR3 reads TGTGCCAGCAGGGGACAAGACTCTGGAAACACCATATATTTT. It encodes CASRGQDSGNTIYF.

V and J are TRBV2 and TRBJ2-1; 7 bases agree with TRBD2. The V gene end was trimmed by 10 bases and the J gene end by 7 bases; junction bases not matched to a gene: 10. CDR1 SNHLY and CDR2 FYNNEI come from the germline V gene. CDR3 length: 13 residues. In DNA, the CDR3 is TGTGCCACCCTGGTTGATAGCGGGAATGAGCAGTTCTTC. Translated: CATLVDSGNEQFF.